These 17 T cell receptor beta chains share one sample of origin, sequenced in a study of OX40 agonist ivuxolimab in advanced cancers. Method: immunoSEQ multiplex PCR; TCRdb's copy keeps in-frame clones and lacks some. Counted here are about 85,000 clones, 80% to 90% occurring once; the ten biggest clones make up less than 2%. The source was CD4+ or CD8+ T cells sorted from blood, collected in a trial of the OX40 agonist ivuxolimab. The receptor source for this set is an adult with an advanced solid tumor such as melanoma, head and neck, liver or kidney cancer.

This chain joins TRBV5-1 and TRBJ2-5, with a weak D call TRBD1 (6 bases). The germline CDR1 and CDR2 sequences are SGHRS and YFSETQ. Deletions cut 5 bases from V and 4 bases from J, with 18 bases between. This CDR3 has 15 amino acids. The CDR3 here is CASRFYVPGVETQYF. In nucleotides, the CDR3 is TGCGCCAGCAGGTTTTATGTTCCAGGGGTAGAGACCCAGTACTTC.

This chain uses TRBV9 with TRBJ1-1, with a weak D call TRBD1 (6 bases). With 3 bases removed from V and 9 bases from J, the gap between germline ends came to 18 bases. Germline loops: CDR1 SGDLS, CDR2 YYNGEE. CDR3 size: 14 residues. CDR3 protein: CASSETTGTTKAFF. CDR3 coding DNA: TGTGCCAGCAGCGAGACCACCGGGACAACTAAAGCTTTCTTT.

CDR3 coding DNA: TGTGCCAGCAGCCCTATATTACGGGGTTCTAGCACAGATACGCAGTATTTT. Protein product: CASSPILRGSSTDTQYF. The chain recombines TRBV9 with TRBJ2-3, with a possible D match to TRBD2 (5 bases). The CDR3 extends over 17 amino acids. Germline lookup yields CDR1 SGDLS and CDR2 YYNGEE. V lost 4 bases to trimming and J lost 0 bases, with 18 bases between them. The complete variable domain, with remaining parts taken from reference TRBV9 and TRBJ2-3, reads DSGVTQTPKHLITATGQRVTLRCSPRSGDLSVYWYQQSLDQGLQFLIQYYNGEERAKGNILERFSAQQFPDLHSELNLSSLELGDSALYFCASSPILRGSSTDTQYFGPGTRLTVL.

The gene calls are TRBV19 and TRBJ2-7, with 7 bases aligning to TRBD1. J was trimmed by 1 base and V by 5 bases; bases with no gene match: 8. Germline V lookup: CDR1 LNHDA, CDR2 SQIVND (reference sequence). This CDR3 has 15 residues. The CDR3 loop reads CASSSRQGYSYEQYF. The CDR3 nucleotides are TGTGCCAGTAGTTCCAGACAGGGATATTCCTACGAGCAGTACTTC.

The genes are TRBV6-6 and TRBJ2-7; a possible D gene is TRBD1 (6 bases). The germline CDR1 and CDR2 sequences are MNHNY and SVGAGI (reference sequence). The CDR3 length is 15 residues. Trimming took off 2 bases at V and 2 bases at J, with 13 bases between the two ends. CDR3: CASSYPPDRAYEQYF. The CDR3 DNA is TGTGCCAGCAGTTACCCCCCGGACAGAGCCTACGAGCAGTACTTC.

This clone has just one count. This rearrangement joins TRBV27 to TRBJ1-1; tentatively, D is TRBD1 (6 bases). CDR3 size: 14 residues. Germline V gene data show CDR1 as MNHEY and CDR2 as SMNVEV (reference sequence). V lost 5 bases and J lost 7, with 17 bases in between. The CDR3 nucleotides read TGTGCCAGCAGTACATACAGGGAGAGAGTTGAAGCTTTCTTT. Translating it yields CASSTYRERVEAFF.

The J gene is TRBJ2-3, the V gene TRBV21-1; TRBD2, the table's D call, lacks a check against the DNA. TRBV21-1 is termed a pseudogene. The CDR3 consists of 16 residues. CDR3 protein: CASSNRTSACTDTQYF. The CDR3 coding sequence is TGTGCCAGCAGCAACCGGACTAGCGCGTGCACAGATACGCAGTATTTT.

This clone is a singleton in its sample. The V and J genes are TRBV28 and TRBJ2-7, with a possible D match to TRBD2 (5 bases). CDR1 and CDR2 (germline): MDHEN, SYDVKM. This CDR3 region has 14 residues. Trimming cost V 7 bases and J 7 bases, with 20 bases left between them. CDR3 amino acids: CASTLDGNEIEQYF. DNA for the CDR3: TGTGCCAGCACCCTGGACGGGAATGAAATTGAGCAGTACTTC. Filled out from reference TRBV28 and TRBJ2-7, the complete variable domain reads DVKVTQSSRYLVKRTGEKVFLECVQDMDHENMFWYRQDPGLGLRLIYFSYDVKMKEKGDIPEGYSVSREKKERFSLILESASTNQTSMYLCASTLDGNEIEQYFGPGTRLTVT.

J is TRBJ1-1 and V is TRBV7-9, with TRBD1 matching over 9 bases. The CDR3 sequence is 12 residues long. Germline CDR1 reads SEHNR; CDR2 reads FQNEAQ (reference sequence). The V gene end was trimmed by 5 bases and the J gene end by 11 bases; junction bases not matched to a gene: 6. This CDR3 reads CASSTGQGSAFF. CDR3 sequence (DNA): TGTGCCAGCAGCACTGGACAGGGGAGTGCTTTCTTT. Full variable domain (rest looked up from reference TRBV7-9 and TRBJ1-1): DTGVSQNPRHKITKRGQNVTFRCDPISEHNRLYWYRQTLGQGPEFLTYFQNEAQLEKSRLLSDRFSAERPKGSFSTLEIQRTEQGDSAMYLCASSTGQGSAFFGQGTRLTVV.

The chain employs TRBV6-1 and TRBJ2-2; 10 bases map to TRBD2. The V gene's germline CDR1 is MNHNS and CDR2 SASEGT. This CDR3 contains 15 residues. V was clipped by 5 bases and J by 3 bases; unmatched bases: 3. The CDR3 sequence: CASSSGGAHTGELFF. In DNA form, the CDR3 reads TGTGCCAGCAGTAGCGGGGGGGCGCACACCGGGGAGCTGTTTTTT.

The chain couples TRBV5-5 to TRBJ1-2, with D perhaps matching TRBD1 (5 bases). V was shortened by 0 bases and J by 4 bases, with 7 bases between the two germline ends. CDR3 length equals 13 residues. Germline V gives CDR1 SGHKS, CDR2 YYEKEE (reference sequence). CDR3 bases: TGTGCCAGCAGCTTGGGAGGGGCCTATGGCTACACCTTC. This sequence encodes CASSLGGAYGYTF.

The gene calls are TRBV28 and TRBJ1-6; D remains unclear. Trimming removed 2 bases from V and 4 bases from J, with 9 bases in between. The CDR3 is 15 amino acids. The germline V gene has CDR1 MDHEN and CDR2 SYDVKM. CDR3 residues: CASSLRGGYNSPLHF. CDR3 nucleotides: TGTGCCAGCAGTTTACGAGGAGGGTATAATTCACCCCTCCACTTT.

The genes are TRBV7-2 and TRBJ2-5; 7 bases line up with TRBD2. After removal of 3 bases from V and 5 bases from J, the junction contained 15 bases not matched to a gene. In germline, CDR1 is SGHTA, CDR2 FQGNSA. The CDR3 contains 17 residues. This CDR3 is CASSFAARGGWGETQYF. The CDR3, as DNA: TGTGCCAGCAGCTTTGCTGCCCGGGGAGGGTGGGGGGAGACCCAGTACTTC.

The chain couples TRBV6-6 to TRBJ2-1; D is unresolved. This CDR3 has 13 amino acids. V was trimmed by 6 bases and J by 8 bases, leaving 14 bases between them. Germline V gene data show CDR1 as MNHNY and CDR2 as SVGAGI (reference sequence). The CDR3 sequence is CASSPPAIHEQFF. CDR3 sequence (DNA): TGTGCCAGCAGCCCCCCGGCCATTCATGAGCAGTTCTTC.

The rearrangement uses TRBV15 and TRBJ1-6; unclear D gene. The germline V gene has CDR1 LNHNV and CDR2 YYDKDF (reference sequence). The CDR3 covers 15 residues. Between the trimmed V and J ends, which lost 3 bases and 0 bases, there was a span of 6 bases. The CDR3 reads CATSSAVSYNSPLHF. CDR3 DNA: TGTGCCACCAGCAGTGCAGTCTCCTATAATTCACCCCTCCACTTT.

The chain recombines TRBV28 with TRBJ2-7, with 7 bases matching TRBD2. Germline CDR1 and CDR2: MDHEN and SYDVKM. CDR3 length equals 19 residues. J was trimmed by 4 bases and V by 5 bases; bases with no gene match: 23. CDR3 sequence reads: CASSHQGGSWSLAKYEQYF. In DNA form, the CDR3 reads TGTGCCAGCAGTCACCAGGGAGGGAGCTGGTCCCTAGCCAAATACGAGCAGTACTTC.

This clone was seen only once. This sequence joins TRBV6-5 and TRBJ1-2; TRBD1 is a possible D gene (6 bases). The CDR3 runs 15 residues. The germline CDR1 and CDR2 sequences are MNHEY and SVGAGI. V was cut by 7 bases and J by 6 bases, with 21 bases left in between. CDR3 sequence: CASIPTSGEVDGYTF. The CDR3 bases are TGTGCCAGCATCCCAACCTCAGGGGAAGTTGATGGCTACACCTTC.